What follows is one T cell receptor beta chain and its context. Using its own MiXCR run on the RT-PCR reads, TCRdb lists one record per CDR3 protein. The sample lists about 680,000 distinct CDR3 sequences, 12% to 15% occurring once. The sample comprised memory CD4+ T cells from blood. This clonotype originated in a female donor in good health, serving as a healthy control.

CDR3 sequence (DNA): TGTGCCAGCAGTTCAGATCCGGACAGATTATACGAGCAGTACTTC. Translating gives CASSSDPDRLYEQYF. V and J are TRBV12-3 or TRBV12-4 and TRBJ2-7, with D tentatively TRBD1 (6 bases). V lost 4 bases to trimming and J lost 4 bases, with 17 bases between them. The CDR3 is 15 residues long.